The clone carrying this TCR beta chain was detected only a few times. The data originate from a study of blood T cell repertoires in COVID-19. Study-wide background: The study drew acute and convalescent COVID-19 samples from the United States, Italy and Spain. From T cells, B-cell-depleted T cells, or PBMCs came the material, which was cDNA or gDNA.

Trimming took off 0 bases at V and 0 bases at J, with 7 bases between the two ends. Germline V lookup: CDR1 SGHRS, CDR2 YFSETQ. The CDR3 totals 14 residues. Original analysis: Cell counts per sample came from amplifying reference gene primers. Using immunoSEQ multiplex PCR, the repertoire was profiled, and TCRdb retains in-frame clones only, with some absent. D and trimming come from the DNA, and the V and J calls and clone size come from that table. The sample holds tens of thousands of clones, 75% seen once. This TCR was sampled from a man aged 70 or older with acute or convalescent COVID-19. Sequencing was carried out using peripheral blood. This chain uses TRBV5-1 with TRBJ2-7; D remains ambiguous. This chain's CDR3 is CASSLAPVSYEQYF. The CDR3 DNA follows: TGCGCCAGCAGCTTGGCCCCAGTCTCCTACGAGCAGTACTTC.